These T cell receptor beta chains were read from a single sample in a study of blood T cell repertoires in COVID-19. This table comes from immunoSEQ multiplex PCR, and its TCRdb copy is limited to in-frame clones, with some not included. This table has 250,000 to 350,000 clones, about 85% appearing once. Sequenced: PBMCs or T cells enriched from blood (not recorded which). These receptors were taken from a woman younger than 45 who had recovered from COVID-19. Both conserved end residues are part of each CDR3. A D gene is named only where the DNA matches it firmly. Clone size appears in some rows only: once, few, many, or a class for an expanded clone.

V: TRBV6-5
size: once
D: NA
J: TRBJ1-2
DNA: TGTGCCAGCACCGGAACAGGGACCGGGTATGGCTACACCTTC
CDR3: CASTGTGTGYGYTF

V: TRBV5-6
size: NA
D: NA
J: TRBJ1-6
DNA: TGTGCCAGCAGCTTGCGACAGCCCAATTCACCCCTCCACTTT
CDR3: CASSLRQPNSPLHF

V: TRBV20-1
size: NA
D: TRBD2
J: TRBJ2-3
DNA: TGCAGTGCTAGCAGCGGGGGGGGTTGGTATTTT
CDR3: CSASSGGGWYF

V: TRBV15
size: NA
D: NA
J: TRBJ1-2
DNA: TGTGCCACCAGCAGAGATAAGCGGGGGCGCGGTGGCTACACCTTC
CDR3: CATSRDKRGRGGYTF

V: TRBV30
size: once
D: TRBD1
J: TRBJ1-5
DNA: TGTGCCTGGAGTGCCGGGACAGTCGGCAATCAGCCCCAGCATTTT
CDR3: CAWSAGTVGNQPQHF

V: TRBV4-1
size: NA
D: TRBD1
J: TRBJ2-7
DNA: TGCGCCAGCAGCCCTGGGACAGTAAGATTCTACGAGCAGTACTTC
CDR3: CASSPGTVRFYEQYF

V: TRBV28
size: few
D: NA
J: TRBJ1-5
DNA: TGTGCCAGCAGTTTAGGCAGGGGAGAGCAGCCCCAGCATTTT
CDR3: CASSLGRGEQPQHF

V: TRBV5-1
size: few
D: NA
J: TRBJ1-1
DNA: TGCGCCAGCAGCTTGGGGCCAGGATTAACCAACATGAACACTGAAGCTTTCTTT
CDR3: CASSLGPGLTNMNTEAFF

V: TRBV2
size: once
D: NA
J: TRBJ1-2
DNA: TGTGCCAGCCAGCCCCGGACAAGTTATGGCTACACCTTC
CDR3: CASQPRTSYGYTF

V: TRBV29-1
size: NA
D: TRBD1
J: TRBJ2-1
DNA: TGCAGCGTTGAAAAGAAAGGGACAGTGGTCAATGAGCAGTTCTTC
CDR3: CSVEKKGTVVNEQFF

V: TRBV5-1
size: NA
D: TRBD1
J: TRBJ2-7
DNA: TGCGCCAGCAGCGGGGGACAGGGGTTGGGCGAGCAGTACTTC
CDR3: CASSGGQGLGEQYF

V: TRBV30
size: NA
D: NA
J: TRBJ2-2
DNA: TGTGCCTGGAGTGTCCTCTTAGGGGGCACCGGGGAGCTGTTTTTT
CDR3: CAWSVLLGGTGELFF

V: TRBV18
size: NA
D: NA
J: TRBJ1-2
DNA: TGTGCCAGCTCACCGGAGGAATATTATGGCTACACCTTC
CDR3: CASSPEEYYGYTF

V: TRBV5-1
size: NA
D: NA
J: TRBJ2-2
DNA: TGCGCCAGCAGCTTGGCCTTTACTGGGCCGGACGGGGAGCTGTTTTTT
CDR3: CASSLAFTGPDGELFF

V: TRBV6-5
size: NA
D: NA
J: TRBJ1-5
DNA: TGTGCCAGCAGTTACTCTGACAGACTGGGTCAGCCCCAGCATTTT
CDR3: CASSYSDRLGQPQHF

V: TRBV6-1
size: NA
D: NA
J: TRBJ1-2
DNA: TGTGCCAGCAGTGAAGGGCGGCCTCCCAGAGGCTACACCTTC
CDR3: CASSEGRPPRGYTF

V: TRBV6-5
size: once
D: NA
J: TRBJ1-2
DNA: TGTGCCAGCAGTTACTCGAACTACTATGGCTACACCTTC
CDR3: CASSYSNYYGYTF

V: TRBV7-3
size: NA
D: TRBD2
J: TRBJ2-7
DNA: TGTGCCAGCAGCCCCGGGGGGTTGTCCTACGAGCAGTACTTC
CDR3: CASSPGGLSYEQYF

V: TRBV5-1
size: few
D: NA
J: TRBJ1-2
DNA: TGCGCCAGCAGCTTGGCCCCAGAATGGGGCTACACCTTC
CDR3: CASSLAPEWGYTF

V: TRBV5-8
size: NA
D: NA
J: TRBJ1-1
DNA: TGTGCCAGCAGCTTCGAGAGGGCTACCAACACTGAAGCTTTCTTT
CDR3: CASSFERATNTEAFF

V: TRBV4-1
size: once
D: NA
J: TRBJ1-2
DNA: TGCGCCAGCAGCCCCATGCAGGGTGATGGCTACACCTTC
CDR3: CASSPMQGDGYTF

V: TRBV7-9
size: NA
D: NA
J: TRBJ1-2
DNA: TGTGCCAGCAGTTTGACAGGCCCCAGCTACACCTTC
CDR3: CASSLTGPSYTF

V: TRBV19
size: NA
D: TRBD2
J: TRBJ2-7
DNA: TGTGCCAGTAGTATGATAGCGGGGGGGCCCCCTTTCTACGAGCAGTACTTC
CDR3: CASSMIAGGPPFYEQYF

V: TRBV27
size: NA
D: TRBD1
J: TRBJ1-5
DNA: TGTGCCAGCAGTTTAGGGACAGCCCATCAGCCCCAGCATTTT
CDR3: CASSLGTAHQPQHF

V: TRBV14
size: NA
D: NA
J: TRBJ1-1
DNA: TGTGCCAGCAGCCAAAGGTCCGGGATTGAAGCTTTCTTT
CDR3: CASSQRSGIEAFF

V: TRBV6-5
size: once
D: NA
J: TRBJ1-6
DNA: TGTGCCAGCGCTCTACAGGGTGGATTGGGTTCACCCCTCCACTTT
CDR3: CASALQGGLGSPLHF

V: TRBV28
size: NA
D: TRBD2
J: TRBJ2-5
DNA: TGTGCCAGCAGTTCGCGGACTAGCGGGGGGTTGGCACAAGAGACCCAGTACTTC
CDR3: CASSSRTSGGLAQETQYF

V: TRBV7-2
size: NA
D: NA
J: TRBJ2-2
DNA: TGTGCCAGCAGCTTAGCGCAGGCCGGGGAGCTGTTTTTT
CDR3: CASSLAQAGELFF

V: TRBV7-3
size: NA
D: TRBD1
J: TRBJ1-1
DNA: TGTGCCAGCAGCTCAGACAGGGCGCTTGAAGCTTTCTTT
CDR3: CASSSDRALEAFF

V: TRBV10-3
size: NA
D: TRBD1
J: TRBJ1-2
DNA: TGTGCCCCTTCCCCCAGGGGGCCCTGGGACGGCTACACCTTC
CDR3: CAPSPRGPWDGYTF

V: TRBV9
size: NA
D: NA
J: TRBJ2-7
DNA: TGTGCCAGCAGCGTAGTTGGCAGGGGGGCCGAGCAGTACTTC
CDR3: CASSVVGRGAEQYF

V: TRBV5-1
size: NA
D: NA
J: TRBJ2-1
DNA: TGCGCCAGCGCCTGGGGGCTCGAAGGGAATGAGCAGTTCTTC
CDR3: CASAWGLEGNEQFF

V: TRBV27
size: NA
D: TRBD2
J: TRBJ2-5
DNA: TGTGCCAGCAGTTGGCTATCTAGCGGGGGGCAAGAGACCCAGTACTTC
CDR3: CASSWLSSGGQETQYF

V: TRBV7-9
size: NA
D: NA
J: TRBJ2-3
DNA: TGTGCCAGCAGCTTAGGAGCGAGAGGTACGCAGTATTTT
CDR3: CASSLGARGTQYF

V: TRBV25-1
size: NA
D: TRBD1
J: TRBJ1-2
DNA: TGTGCCAGCAGTGGTTACCGGACAGGAAACTATGGCTACACCTTC
CDR3: CASSGYRTGNYGYTF

V: TRBV7-2
size: NA
D: NA
J: TRBJ2-1
DNA: TGTGCCAGCAGCTTATCTTTCCTAGCGAGCAGCAGAACCAATGAGCAGTTCTTC
CDR3: CASSLSFLASSRTNEQFF

V: TRBV7-9
size: few
D: NA
J: TRBJ2-7
DNA: TGTGCCAGCAGCTTAGAGGGGTCTGGGGCCTACGAGCAGTACTTC
CDR3: CASSLEGSGAYEQYF

V: TRBV7-9
size: NA
D: NA
J: TRBJ2-3
DNA: TGTGCCAGCAGCTTAGTTGACTTAACTAGCACAGATACGCAGTATTTT
CDR3: CASSLVDLTSTDTQYF

V: TRBV6-5
size: NA
D: TRBD1
J: TRBJ2-7
DNA: TGTGCCAGCAGTTACGGCCAGGGGGCGAGGGAGCAGTACTTC
CDR3: CASSYGQGAREQYF

V: TRBV2
size: NA
D: TRBD1
J: TRBJ2-7
DNA: TGTGCCAGCAGTAGACAGGGTTACGAGCAGTACTTC
CDR3: CASSRQGYEQYF

V: TRBV5-4
size: NA
D: NA
J: TRBJ1-2
DNA: TGTGCCAGCAGCTTGGGCCAGAACTATGGCTACACCTTC
CDR3: CASSLGQNYGYTF

V: TRBV7-8
size: NA
D: NA
J: TRBJ1-4
DNA: TGTGCCAGCAGCTCGTGGACAGATGAAAAACTGTTTTTT
CDR3: CASSSWTDEKLFF

V: TRBV6-5
size: NA
D: TRBD1
J: TRBJ1-2
DNA: TGTGCCAGCAGTTACCTCGGACAGGGGACAAAGGGCTACACCTTC
CDR3: CASSYLGQGTKGYTF

V: TRBV5-5
size: NA
D: TRBD1
J: TRBJ1-2
DNA: TGTGCCAGCAGCGAACAGGGGACCCACGGCTACACCTTC
CDR3: CASSEQGTHGYTF

V: TRBV12-3/TRBV12-4
size: few
D: NA
J: TRBJ1-2
DNA: TGTGCCAGCAGTCCGGGACAAGCGGATGGCTACACCTTC
CDR3: CASSPGQADGYTF

V: TRBV5-4
size: NA
D: NA
J: TRBJ1-6
DNA: TGTGCCAGCAGCGGGACACACGACAATTCACCCCTCCACTTT
CDR3: CASSGTHDNSPLHF

V: TRBV29-1
size: NA
D: TRBD1
J: TRBJ1-1
DNA: TGCAGCCTTGGAGGGGGCGAAGCGAACACTGAAGCTTTCTTT
CDR3: CSLGGGEANTEAFF

V: TRBV7-2
size: NA
D: NA
J: TRBJ2-7
DNA: TGTGCCAGCAGCTTAGAGGGCAGGGGACAGCAGTACTTC
CDR3: CASSLEGRGQQYF

V: TRBV10-1
size: NA
D: NA
J: TRBJ2-2
DNA: TGCGCCAGCTCTAGGGGCGGGGAGCTGTTTTTT
CDR3: CASSRGGELFF

V: TRBV28
size: NA
D: TRBD1
J: TRBJ1-2
DNA: TGTGCCAGCAGTTTAATAGCGACAGGGATAAATTATGGCTACACCTTC
CDR3: CASSLIATGINYGYTF

V: TRBV2
size: NA
D: NA
J: TRBJ2-3
DNA: TGTGCCAGCCGATTATTGAGTCTCTTTTACACAGATACGCAGTATTTT
CDR3: CASRLLSLFYTDTQYF

V: TRBV27
size: NA
D: NA
J: TRBJ1-1
DNA: TGTGCCAGCAGTTTATCGCGGGCTATGAACACTGAAGCTTTCTTT
CDR3: CASSLSRAMNTEAFF

V: TRBV12-3/TRBV12-4
size: once
D: TRBD2
J: TRBJ2-3
DNA: TGTGCCAGCACCCTCGGGGGGTCAGATACGCAGTATTTT
CDR3: CASTLGGSDTQYF

V: TRBV10-3
size: NA
D: TRBD1
J: TRBJ1-2
DNA: TGTGCCATCAGTCGGGACAGGGAAGGAGGCTACACCTTC
CDR3: CAISRDREGGYTF

V: TRBV30
size: NA
D: NA
J: TRBJ1-1
DNA: TGTGCCTGGATCCAAGAGAGGGTCACTGAAGCTTTCTTT
CDR3: CAWIQERVTEAFF

V: TRBV5-8
size: NA
D: TRBD1
J: TRBJ1-1
DNA: TGTGCCAGCAGCTGGGGACAGGGTTGGGGCACTGAAGCTTTCTTT
CDR3: CASSWGQGWGTEAFF

V: TRBV5-6
size: NA
D: NA
J: TRBJ1-2
DNA: TGTGCCAGCGGGTCACAGGGTGTCAACGGCTACACCTTC
CDR3: CASGSQGVNGYTF

V: TRBV9
size: once
D: TRBD1
J: TRBJ1-4
DNA: TGTGCCAGCAGCTTGGGACAGATTAATGAAAAACTGTTTTTT
CDR3: CASSLGQINEKLFF

V: TRBV19
size: NA
D: TRBD1
J: TRBJ1-1
DNA: TGTGCCAGTACCGGACAGGGGGTACTGACTGAAGCTTTCTTT
CDR3: CASTGQGVLTEAFF